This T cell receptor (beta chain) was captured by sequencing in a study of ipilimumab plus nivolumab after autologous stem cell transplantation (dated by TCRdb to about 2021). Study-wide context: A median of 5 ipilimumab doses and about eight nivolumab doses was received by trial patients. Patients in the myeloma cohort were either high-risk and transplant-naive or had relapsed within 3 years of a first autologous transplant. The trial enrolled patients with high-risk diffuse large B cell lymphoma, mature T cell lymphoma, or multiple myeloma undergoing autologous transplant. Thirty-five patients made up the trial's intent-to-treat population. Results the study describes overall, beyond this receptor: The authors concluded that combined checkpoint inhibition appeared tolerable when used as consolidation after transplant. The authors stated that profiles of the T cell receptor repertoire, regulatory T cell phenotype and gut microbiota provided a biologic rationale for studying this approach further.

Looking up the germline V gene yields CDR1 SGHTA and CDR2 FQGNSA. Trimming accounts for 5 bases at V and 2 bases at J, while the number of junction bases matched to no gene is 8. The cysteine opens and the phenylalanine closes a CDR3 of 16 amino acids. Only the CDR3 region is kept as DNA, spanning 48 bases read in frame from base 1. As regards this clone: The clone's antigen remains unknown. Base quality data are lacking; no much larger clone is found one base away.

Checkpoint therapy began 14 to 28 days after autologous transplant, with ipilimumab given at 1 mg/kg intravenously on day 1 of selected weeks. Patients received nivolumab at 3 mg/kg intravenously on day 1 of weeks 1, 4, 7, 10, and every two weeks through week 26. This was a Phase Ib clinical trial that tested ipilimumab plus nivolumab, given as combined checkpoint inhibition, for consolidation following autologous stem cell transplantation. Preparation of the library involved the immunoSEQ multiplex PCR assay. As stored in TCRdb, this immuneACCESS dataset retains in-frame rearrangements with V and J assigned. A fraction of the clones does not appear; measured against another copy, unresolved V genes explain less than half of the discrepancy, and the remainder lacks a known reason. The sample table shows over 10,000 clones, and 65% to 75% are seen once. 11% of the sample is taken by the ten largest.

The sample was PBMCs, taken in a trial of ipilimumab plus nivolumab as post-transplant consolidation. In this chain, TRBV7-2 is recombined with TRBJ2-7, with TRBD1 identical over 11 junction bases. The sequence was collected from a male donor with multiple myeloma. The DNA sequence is TGTGCCAGCAGCGAAGGACAGGGGGCTATGACCTACGAGCAGTACTTC. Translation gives CASSEGQGAMTYEQYF.